This TCR beta chain was sequenced in a study of identical twins. General study results and limits: Sharing of beta out-of-frame sequences by twins showed a weaker excess.

Each CDR3 protein is one row after TCRdb ran MiXCR on the 5' RACE reads. The sample carries approximately 470,000 distinct CDR3 sequences, 14% recorded once. Trimming removed 7 bases from V and 4 bases from J; junction bases left unmatched: 3. The CDR3 runs to 12 residues. CDR1 is KGHDR, CDR2 SFDVKD, per germline. Remarks on this clonotype: The target antigen is unknown.

Another study also made use of these data, one on yellow fever vaccine responses in identical twins.

The V call is TRBV24-1, the J call TRBJ2-7; 7 nucleotides agree with TRBD2. This receptor was obtained from a woman under 30 in good health. The specimen sequenced was CD4+ T cells sorted from blood. The chain's CDR3 is CATSRGGYEQYF. The CDR3 region has the DNA TGTGCCACCAGCCGCGGGGGATACGAGCAGTACTTC.